This T cell receptor (beta chain) was sequenced for a study of blood T cell repertoires in COVID-19. Only in-frame clones appear in the TCRdb table, and some are missing; sequencing was by immunoSEQ multiplex PCR. Of fewer than 350,000 clones listed, around 91% are singletons. This clonotype was obtained from a young woman with acute COVID-19. The specimen was PBMCs or T cells enriched from blood (not recorded which).

Here the CDR3 DNA reads TGCGCCAGCAGCCAAGCTGGCTCGATCAATCAGCCCCAGCATTTT. It specifies CASSQAGSINQPQHF. The V and J genes are TRBV4-1 and TRBJ1-5; D gene ambiguous. Germline V gene data show CDR1 as MGHRA and CDR2 as YSYEKL. This CDR3 is built from 15 residues. Trimming took 1 base from V and 3 from J, leaving 10 bases between them.